The rows below give T cell receptor beta chains drawn from one sample of a study of T cell responses to AZD1222 COVID-19 vaccine. Assay: immunoSEQ multiplex PCR; the TCRdb copy retains only in-frame clones and omits some. The table includes about 120,000 clones, around 87% detected once. The sample was peripheral blood, taken on day 0 of AZD1222 vaccination. These receptors all come from an adult in good health. CDR3s include the opening cysteine and the closing phenylalanine or tryptophan. A D gene is named only where the DNA matches it firmly. Only some rows state a clone size, as once, few, many or a class for expanded clones.

TRBJ1-1 | - | few | TRBV9 | TGTGCCAGCAGCGAACAGGGAGCCAGGGAAGCTTTCTTT | CASSEQGAREAFF
TRBJ1-6 | - | - | TRBV4-2 | TGTGCCAGCAGCCAAGAGAATTCACCCCTCCACTTT | CASSQENSPLHF
TRBJ1-4 | - | - | TRBV4-2 | TGTGCCAGCAGCCAAGATCCCCCGGGAGCAAACGATGAAAAACTGTTTTTT | CASSQDPPGANDEKLFF
TRBJ2-2 | TRBD2 | - | TRBV10-3 | TGTGCCATCAGTGAGCCCAAAAGCGGCGGGGGTTCGAACACCGGGGAGCTGTTTTTT | CAISEPKSGGGSNTGELFF
TRBJ2-5 | TRBD1 | - | TRBV3-1/TRBV3-2 | TGTGCCAGCAGCCAAACCGGGACAGGGGTTGAGACCCAGTACTTC | CASSQTGTGVETQYF
TRBJ1-5 | TRBD1 | - | TRBV12-5 | TGTGCTAGTGGTTTGGGGACCGGGACAGGGAGCAATCAGCCCCAGCATTTT | CASGLGTGTGSNQPQHF
TRBJ1-5 | - | - | TRBV6-5 | TGTGCCAGCAGTTCAGGGGTAGATAGCAATCAGCCCCAGCATTTT | CASSSGVDSNQPQHF
TRBJ2-2 | - | - | TRBV19 | TGTGCCAGTAGTATAGGTTCCGGGACGGTGGATTTCGGTGGGACGAACACCGGGGAGCTGTTTTTT | CASSIGSGTVDFGGTNTGELFF
TRBJ2-5 | - | - | TRBV6-2/TRBV6-3 | TGTGCCAGCAGTTTCTCCCGCCGAGAGGGGCGAGGGACCCAGTACTTC | CASSFSRREGRGTQYF
TRBJ2-1 | - | - | TRBV11-3 | TGTGCCAGCAGCTTAGACAGGGGCCCCTACAATGAGCAGTTCTTC | CASSLDRGPYNEQFF
TRBJ1-1 | TRBD1 | - | TRBV15 | TGTGCCACCAGCAGACCCGGGGGCGGACAGGTGAGCACTGAAGCTTTCTTT | CATSRPGGGQVSTEAFF
TRBJ1-1 | - | - | TRBV3-1/TRBV3-2 | TGTGCCAGCAGCCAGGACCCTCCAGGGAACACTGAAGCTTTCTTT | CASSQDPPGNTEAFF
TRBJ1-2 | TRBD1 | - | TRBV5-1 | TGCGCCAGCAGCCGCGGGACAGTTAACTATGGCTACACCTTC | CASSRGTVNYGYTF
TRBJ2-5 | - | - | TRBV18 | TGTGCCAGCTCACCGGGGGAAGAGACCCAGTACTTC | CASSPGEETQYF
TRBJ1-2 | - | - | TRBV7-2 | TGTGCCAGCAGCTGGGATCAGCAGCCCTATGGCTACACCTTC | CASSWDQQPYGYTF
TRBJ1-6 | - | - | TRBV5-5 | TGTGCCAGCAGCTTGAGTAGGGAGGCTAGTTCACCCCTCCACTTT | CASSLSREASSPLHF